This TCR beta chain was retrieved from a study of shared clonotypes between healthy human individuals. Study-level results: Some clonotypes were shared by all four sorted-subset donors, while others were not shared. The non-shared ones had lower generation probabilities than the shared ones.

In its sample, this clone was seen once. Its specificity is not known. Profiling relied on immunoSEQ multiplex PCR, and the TCRdb table lists in-frame clones only, not all of them. Here the sample spans some 2,500,000 clones, approximately 90% being singletons. This TCR was recovered from a young man in good health. Some clones in this sample may be carry-over from other donors' samples. Specimen: naive CD4+ T cells from PBMCs. Subset noted: CD45RA+ positively selected.

CDR3 loop: CASSPGGTGVYEQYF. In nucleotides, the CDR3 is TGCGCCAGCAGTCCCGGGGGGACAGGGGTCTACGAGCAGTACTTC. The V call is TRBV4-3, the J call TRBJ2-7; 10 nucleotides agree with TRBD1. The germline V gene has CDR1 LGHNA and CDR2 YSLEER. V was clipped by 6 bases and J by 3 bases; unmatched bases: 8. The CDR3 has 15 amino acids.